This is a list of T cell receptor beta chains from one sample in a study of blood T cell repertoires in COVID-19. Sequencing used immunoSEQ multiplex PCR; TCRdb keeps in-frame clones, though not all of them. Of 200,000 to 250,000 clones listed, about 85% are singletons. Sequenced sample: peripheral blood. Every receptor here comes from a woman of 80 years or more with active or convalescent COVID-19. The CDR3 runs from the conserved cysteine through the conserved F or W. The order of the fields is D gene, clone size, V gene, J gene, CDR3 protein, CDR3 DNA. D genes are given only for firm matches. Clone size is not always given. Where it is, it says once, few, many or a class for expanded clones.

TRBD2,-,TRBV7-2,TRBJ2-3,CASSGNGGGRDTQYF,TGTGCCAGCAGCGGGAACGGGGGGGGGCGGGATACGCAGTATTTT
-,-,TRBV19,TRBJ2-6,CASTQGVKSFNSGANVLTF,TGTGCCAGTACCCAGGGTGTGAAGTCCTTCAACTCTGGGGCCAACGTCCTGACTTTC
TRBD1,-,TRBV18,TRBJ1-4,CASSPEGGDFEKLFF,TGTGCCAGCTCACCAGAAGGGGGCGATTTCGAAAAACTGTTTTTT
-,-,TRBV5-1,TRBJ1-2,CASSLAANYGYTF,TGCGCCAGCAGCTTGGCGGCTAACTATGGCTACACCTTC
-,-,TRBV19,TRBJ2-3,CASKRGGGASTDTQYF,TGTGCCAGTAAGAGAGGTGGGGGGGCTAGCACAGATACGCAGTATTTT
TRBD2,-,TRBV19,TRBJ2-6,CASSIRGGSSGANVLTF,TGTGCCAGTAGTATTCGGGGGGGATCCTCTGGGGCCAACGTCCTGACTTTC
TRBD2,-,TRBV4-3,TRBJ2-3,CASSQQTSGRPGDTQYF,TGCGCCAGCAGCCAACAGACTAGCGGGAGACCCGGGGATACGCAGTATTTT
-,-,TRBV15,TRBJ2-7,CATSRDRSNLVYEQYF,TGTGCCACCAGCAGAGATAGATCGAATCTGGTCTACGAGCAGTACTTC
-,-,TRBV2,TRBJ1-1,CASRAALGPNTEAFF,TGTGCCAGCCGGGCCGCGCTGGGGCCGAACACTGAAGCTTTCTTT
TRBD1,-,TRBV10-3,TRBJ1-1,CAISGRQGEGMNTEAFF,TGTGCCATCAGTGGTAGACAGGGGGAGGGAATGAACACTGAAGCTTTCTTT
TRBD1,-,TRBV7-3,TRBJ2-3,CASSPRPTGSTQYF,TGTGCCAGCAGCCCGCGACCGACAGGGAGTACGCAGTATTTT
-,once,TRBV5-1,TRBJ2-3,CASSLVGGEDTQYF,TGCGCCAGCAGCTTGGTAGGCGGGGAAGATACGCAGTATTTT
TRBD1,-,TRBV4-2,TRBJ2-7,CASTGTGTSYEQYF,TGTGCCAGTACCGGGACAGGGACCTCCTACGAGCAGTACTTC
TRBD1,-,TRBV28,TRBJ1-1,CASSLKPGQGNTEAFF,TGTGCCAGCAGTTTAAAGCCCGGACAGGGCAACACTGAAGCTTTCTTT
TRBD1,-,TRBV7-9,TRBJ2-7,CASSLGDRVWSGLGQYF,TGTGCCAGCAGCTTAGGTGACAGGGTGTGGTCTGGACTGGGGCAGTACTTC
TRBD1,-,TRBV11-3,TRBJ1-1,CASSATGTEAFF,TGTGCCAGCAGCGCGACAGGGACTGAAGCTTTCTTT
TRBD1,-,TRBV7-6,TRBJ2-1,CASSQQGSEQFF,TGTGCCAGCAGCCAACAGGGGAGTGAGCAGTTCTTC
-,few,TRBV30,TRBJ1-1,CAWSKGRANTEAFF,TGTGCCTGGAGCAAAGGCAGGGCGAACACTGAAGCTTTCTTT
TRBD1,-,TRBV4-1,TRBJ2-5,CASSRRPVAGGTETQYF,TGCGCCAGCAGCCGACGTCCGGTCGCAGGGGGAACAGAGACCCAGTACTTC
-,many,TRBV7-9,TRBJ2-7,CASSFTGVTYEQYF,TGTGCCAGCAGCTTCACCGGGGTGACCTACGAGCAGTACTTC
-,-,TRBV6-4,TRBJ1-2,CASSTEPNYGYTF,TGTGCCAGCAGTACAGAGCCCAACTATGGCTACACCTTC
-,once,TRBV7-3,TRBJ2-1,CASSLYAGASYNEQFF,TGTGCCAGCAGCTTATACGCGGGCGCCTCCTACAATGAGCAGTTCTTC
-,-,TRBV4-3,TRBJ1-2,CASSQDGRGGYTF,TGCGCCAGCAGCCAAGATGGTCGCGGTGGCTACACCTTC
-,-,TRBV19,TRBJ1-1,CASHRGYEAFF,TGTGCCAGTCATCGGGGGTACGAAGCTTTCTTT
TRBD1,once,TRBV7-6,TRBJ1-4,CASSPRQGAIILNEKLFF,TGTGCCAGCAGCCCGAGACAGGGGGCTATAATTTTAAATGAAAAACTGTTTTTT
-,-,TRBV11-1,TRBJ2-3,CASSLVQGVVPTQYF,TGTGCCAGCAGCTTAGTACAAGGGGTAGTTCCTACGCAGTATTTT
TRBD2,-,TRBV4-2,TRBJ2-1,CASSQGTSGDNEQFF,TGTGCCAGCAGCCAGGGGACTAGCGGGGACAATGAGCAGTTCTTC
-,-,TRBV6-4,TRBJ1-5,CASSEGTYSNQPQHF,TGTGCCAGCAGTGAAGGGACTTATAGCAATCAGCCCCAGCATTTT
-,-,TRBV12-3/TRBV12-4,TRBJ2-1,CASSLSSEQFF,TGTGCCAGCAGTCTAAGTAGTGAGCAGTTCTTC